One and the same sample provided the 5 T cell receptor beta chains below, sequenced in a study of cytomegalovirus exposure and HLA in healthy donors. The PCR contained 60 Vbeta and 13 Jbeta primers. The repertoire was sequenced with immunoSEQ multiplex PCR; TCRdb's copy has only in-frame clones and lacks some. The sample yields approximately 97,000 clones, around 85% seen once. Sequenced input: PBMCs. Every receptor here comes from a man in his forties in good health and CMV-seropositive.

V gene TRBV19 combines with J gene TRBJ2-1, with D perhaps TRBD1 (6 bases). Germline-derived CDR1 and CDR2 are LNHDA and SQIVND (reference sequence). V lost 3 bases to trimming and J lost 7 bases, with 10 bases between them. CDR3 length: 13 residues. The CDR3 reads CASSMGRGNEQFF. CDR3 nucleotides: TGTGCCAGTAGTATGGGCAGGGGTAATGAGCAGTTCTTC.

The chain carries TRBV7-9 and TRBJ1-1, with 9 bases lining up with TRBD1. The germline V gene encodes CDR1 SEHNR and CDR2 FQNEAQ (reference sequence). The V gene end was trimmed by 5 bases and the J gene end by 0 bases; junction bases not matched to a gene: 4. There are 15 residues in the CDR3. Here the CDR3 reads CASSERTGVNTEAFF. CDR3 nucleotides: TGTGCCAGCAGCGAGCGGACAGGGGTGAACACTGAAGCTTTCTTT.

This clone was picked up one time. The V and J genes are TRBV28 and TRBJ1-5, with 7 bases matching TRBD1. CDR1 MDHEN and CDR2 SYDVKM come from the germline V gene. V lost 7 bases and J lost 9; bases outside the gene matches: 15. This CDR3 has 15 amino acids. The CDR3 sequence: CASIPGANPGGPQHF. CDR3 DNA sequence: TGTGCCAGCATCCCCGGGGCCAACCCAGGGGGGCCCCAGCATTTT. The full variable domain, with the rest looked up from reference TRBV28 and TRBJ1-5, is DVKVTQSSRYLVKRTGEKVFLECVQDMDHENMFWYRQDPGLGLRLIYFSYDVKMKEKGDIPEGYSVSREKKERFSLILESASTNQTSMYLCASIPGANPGGPQHFGDGTRLSIL.

The chain is built from TRBV6-1 and TRBJ2-2; the match to TRBD1 covers 7 bases. Germline lookup yields CDR1 MNHNS and CDR2 SASEGT. The CDR3 runs 15 residues. The V gene end was trimmed by 2 bases and the J gene end by 6 bases; junction bases not matched to a gene: 6. CDR3 sequence reads: CASSESPGQSGELFF. As DNA, the CDR3 is TGTGCCAGCAGTGAATCCCCGGGACAGTCCGGGGAGCTGTTTTTT.

The chain links TRBV18 to TRBJ2-7, with 10 bases aligning to TRBD1. Germline values: CDR1 KGHSH, CDR2 LQKENI. The junction had 4 bases not matched to a gene; V was cut back by 3 bases and J by 5 bases. This CDR3 region has 14 residues. CDR3 sequence reads: CASSPGQGGHEQYF. Here the CDR3 DNA reads TGTGCCAGCTCACCCGGACAGGGGGGACACGAGCAGTACTTC.